This TCR beta chain was sequenced in a study of blood T cell repertoires in COVID-19. Study-level information: The United States, Italy and Spain provided the acute and convalescent COVID-19 samples. PBMCs, B-cell-depleted T cells, or T cells were the source of the cDNA or gDNA that made up the material.

This clone was detected only a few times. Trimming removed 0 bases at V and 2 bases at J, with 14 bases between. The germline V gene has CDR1 SGDLS and CDR2 YYNGEE. The CDR3 has 16 amino acids. In the source study's methods: Scientists estimated how many nucleated cells there were by amplifying reference gene primers. Sequencing used immunoSEQ multiplex PCR; TCRdb keeps in-frame clones, though not all of them. The DNA gave D and trimming, while V, J and clone size come from that table. The sample has more than 85,000 clones, about 91% seen once. The sample taken for sequencing was peripheral blood. The gene calls are TRBV9 and TRBJ1-1; D remains unclear. The source is a young man with acute or convalescent COVID-19. The CDR3 sequence is CASSVDPAGVNTEAFF. The CDR3 DNA reads as TGTGCCAGCAGCGTAGATCCGGCCGGGGTTAACACTGAAGCTTTCTTT.